This T cell receptor (beta chain) came from a study of T-cell memory formation after mild COVID-19. Overall study context: Clustering of TCRs was largely donor specific.

This clonotype was seen a few times. Using constant-segment primers, 5'RACE produced TCR alpha and TCR beta cDNA libraries carrying sample barcodes and UMIs. TCRdb fed the 5' RACE reads into MiXCR, producing one record per CDR3 protein. Altogether about 560,000 distinct CDR3 sequences are present, approximately 15% being singletons, with the ten largest covering roughly 7.7%. Germline V CDR1 and CDR2: SGHRS, YFSETQ. CDR3 length: 14 amino acids. Deletions cut 4 bases from V and 4 bases from J, with 13 bases between. The chain uses TRBV5-1 and TRBJ2-3, with unresolved D. The sequence came from an adult woman who had mild COVID-19 (a few samples of this study predate the infection). Cell type and time point are not known. Sequences were obtained from PBMCs or a T cell subset sorted from them (not recorded which). The chain's CDR3 is CASSGVTSADTQYF. The DNA for the CDR3 is TGCGCCAGCAGCGGGGTCACATCTGCAGATACGCAGTATTTT.